A selection of T cell receptor beta chains follows, all from one sample in a study of T cells in Graves' hyperthyroidism and ophthalmopathy. In TCRdb, the multiplex PCR reads were re-called with MiXCR into one record per CDR3 protein. The sample contains almost 600,000 distinct CDR3 sequences, about 45% of which appear only once. What was sequenced was peripheral blood or thyroid tissue (not recorded which). These receptors originate from a woman aged 18-35 years with Graves' hyperthyroidism. CDR3s include the opening cysteine and the closing phenylalanine or tryptophan. The order of the fields is clone size, D gene, CDR3 length, J gene, V gene, CDR3 DNA, CDR3 protein. A D gene is named only where the DNA matches it firmly. Size tells how often a clone was seen (once, few, many) or the class of an expanded clone, and some rows leave it out.

clone size: .
D gene: .
CDR3 length: 17
J gene: TRBJ2-7
V gene: TRBV29-1
CDR3 DNA: TGCAGCGTTGAAGATCGTTACAGGGGGCGGGAGGGCTACGAGCAGTACTTC
CDR3 protein: CSVEDRYRGREGYEQYF

clone size: many
D gene: TRBD1
CDR3 length: 14
J gene: TRBJ1-2
V gene: TRBV20-1
CDR3 DNA: TGCAGTGCTAGACGACAGGGACCAAACTATGGCTACACCTTC
CDR3 protein: CSARRQGPNYGYTF

clone size: many
D gene: TRBD1
CDR3 length: 14
J gene: TRBJ1-4
V gene: TRBV19
CDR3 DNA: TGTGCCAGTGCCTGGACAGGGGGGAATGAAAAACTGTTTTTT
CDR3 protein: CASAWTGGNEKLFF

clone size: many
D gene: .
CDR3 length: 13
J gene: TRBJ1-1
V gene: TRBV15
CDR3 DNA: TGTGCCACCAGCCCTGCCCTGAACACTGAAGCTTTCTTT
CDR3 protein: CATSPALNTEAFF

clone size: few
D gene: TRBD2
CDR3 length: 21
J gene: TRBJ2-7
V gene: TRBV2
CDR3 DNA: TGTGCCAGCAGTGAACCAGGATCCGGGACTAGCGGGAGTGAGCTAGCGTACGAGCAGTACTTC
CDR3 protein: CASSEPGSGTSGSELAYEQYF

clone size: .
D gene: .
CDR3 length: 15
J gene: TRBJ1-2
V gene: TRBV6-5
CDR3 DNA: TGTGCCAGCATTGGCCGGGACCGCTTTAACTATGGCTACACCTTC
CDR3 protein: CASIGRDRFNYGYTF

clone size: few
D gene: .
CDR3 length: 16
J gene: TRBJ1-6
V gene: TRBV4-1
CDR3 DNA: TGCGCCCGCAGCCAGCCGGGGAAGAACTATAATTCACCCCTCCACTTT
CDR3 protein: CARSQPGKNYNSPLHF

clone size: many
D gene: .
CDR3 length: 15
J gene: TRBJ1-5
V gene: TRBV19
CDR3 DNA: TGTGCCACCGGGGAGGGCAGGGTTAGCAATCAGCCCCAGCATTTT
CDR3 protein: CATGEGRVSNQPQHF

clone size: .
D gene: .
CDR3 length: 13
J gene: TRBJ2-2
V gene: TRBV6-1
CDR3 DNA: .
CDR3 protein: CASSGEGPGSCFF

clone size: .
D gene: .
CDR3 length: 12
J gene: TRBJ1-6
V gene: TRBV20-1
CDR3 DNA: TGCAGTGCCGACGGGACCAATTCACCCCTCCACTTT
CDR3 protein: CSADGTNSPLHF

clone size: many
D gene: .
CDR3 length: 14
J gene: TRBJ2-2
V gene: TRBV20-1
CDR3 DNA: TGCAGTGCTTCGACGGGGGTTACGGCCGGGGAGCTGTTTTTT
CDR3 protein: CSASTGVTAGELFF

clone size: many
D gene: .
CDR3 length: 15
J gene: TRBJ1-3
V gene: TRBV7-7
CDR3 DNA: TGTGCTAGCAGCTCCGGGCCAGGGTGGGAAAACACCATATATTTT
CDR3 protein: CASSSGPGWENTIYF

clone size: .
D gene: .
CDR3 length: 13
J gene: TRBJ1-1
V gene: TRBV2
CDR3 DNA: TGTGCCAGCGAGATTGCGAGGAGCACTGAAGCTTTCTTT
CDR3 protein: CASEIARSTEAFF

clone size: .
D gene: .
CDR3 length: 14
J gene: TRBJ1-1
V gene: TRBV7-2
CDR3 DNA: TGTGCCAGCAGCCGACGGGGGTCGGGCACTGAAGCTTTCTTT
CDR3 protein: CASSRRGSGTEAFF

clone size: .
D gene: .
CDR3 length: 13
J gene: TRBJ1-6
V gene: TRBV5-1
CDR3 DNA: TGCGCCAGCAGCTTGGGCGACGGATCACCCCTCCACTTT
CDR3 protein: CASSLGDGSPLHF

clone size: .
D gene: TRBD1
CDR3 length: 15
J gene: TRBJ2-5
V gene: TRBV11-2
CDR3 DNA: TGTGCCAGCAGTTTTCAGCGAGGGGGCCCAGAGACCCAGTACTTC
CDR3 protein: CASSFQRGGPETQYF

clone size: .
D gene: .
CDR3 length: 20
J gene: TRBJ1-4
V gene: TRBV7-3
CDR3 DNA: TGTGCCAGCAGCCCGTCAGGGTCGGGAGCGCCGCAGGGCGTTTCGGGAAAACTGTTTTTT
CDR3 protein: CASSPSGSGAPQGVSGKLFF

clone size: .
D gene: .
CDR3 length: 13
J gene: TRBJ2-5
V gene: TRBV20-1
CDR3 DNA: TGCAGTGCTAGAGGGACCGTCAAAGAGACCCAGTACTTC
CDR3 protein: CSARGTVKETQYF

clone size: many
D gene: .
CDR3 length: 14
J gene: TRBJ1-6
V gene: TRBV10-3
CDR3 DNA: TGTGCCATTGCGTTGGAATTTGGGAATTCACCCCTCCACTTT
CDR3 protein: CAIALEFGNSPLHF

clone size: few
D gene: TRBD2
CDR3 length: 19
J gene: TRBJ2-5
V gene: TRBV7-9
CDR3 DNA: TGTGCCAGCAGCTTATTATATACTAGCGGGACCGGATTCCAAGAGACCCAGTACTTC
CDR3 protein: CASSLLYTSGTGFQETQYF

clone size: many
D gene: .
CDR3 length: 11
J gene: TRBJ1-1
V gene: TRBV6-2/TRBV6-3
CDR3 DNA: TGTGCCAGCAGCTCCAATGCTGAAGCTTTCTTT
CDR3 protein: CASSSNAEAFF

clone size: many
D gene: .
CDR3 length: 14
J gene: TRBJ1-5
V gene: TRBV20-1
CDR3 DNA: TGCAGTGCTGACAGCCGTTATAGCAATCAGCCCCAGCATTTT
CDR3 protein: CSADSRYSNQPQHF

clone size: .
D gene: TRBD1
CDR3 length: 14
J gene: TRBJ1-2
V gene: TRBV7-2
CDR3 DNA: TGTGCCAGCAGGAGACAGGGAGGGTCCTATGGCTACACCTTC
CDR3 protein: CASRRQGGSYGYTF

clone size: many
D gene: .
CDR3 length: 14
J gene: TRBJ1-2
V gene: TRBV4-3
CDR3 DNA: TGCGCCAGCAGCCCCTCTGTAAGAGTCTATGGCTACACCTTC
CDR3 protein: CASSPSVRVYGYTF

clone size: .
D gene: .
CDR3 length: 13
J gene: TRBJ2-3
V gene: TRBV20-1
CDR3 DNA: TGCAGTGCTAGAGAAGGGCCCTCAGATACGCAGTATTTT
CDR3 protein: CSAREGPSDTQYF

clone size: many
D gene: TRBD1
CDR3 length: 14
J gene: TRBJ1-5
V gene: TRBV6-5
CDR3 DNA: TGTGCCAGCAGTTTTCAACAGGGGGATCAGCCCCAGCATTTT
CDR3 protein: CASSFQQGDQPQHF

clone size: many
D gene: TRBD1
CDR3 length: 14
J gene: TRBJ2-7
V gene: TRBV6-1
CDR3 DNA: TGTGCCAGCAGTGCGGCAGGGGGCTCTTACGAGCAGTACTTC
CDR3 protein: CASSAAGGSYEQYF

clone size: many
D gene: .
CDR3 length: 15
J gene: TRBJ2-2
V gene: TRBV20-1
CDR3 DNA: TGCAGTGCTAGAGATAGTAAGGGACACACCGGGGAGCTGTTTTTT
CDR3 protein: CSARDSKGHTGELFF

clone size: .
D gene: TRBD2
CDR3 length: 17
J gene: TRBJ2-7
V gene: TRBV5-1
CDR3 DNA: TGCGCCAGCAGCTTAAGACTAGCGGGAGGCTCCTCCTACGAGCAGTACTTC
CDR3 protein: CASSLRLAGGSSYEQYF

clone size: many
D gene: .
CDR3 length: 11
J gene: TRBJ1-2
V gene: TRBV29-1
CDR3 DNA: TGCAGCGTTGCCAGGGCGTATGGCTACACCTTC
CDR3 protein: CSVARAYGYTF

clone size: many
D gene: TRBD2
CDR3 length: 15
J gene: TRBJ2-5
V gene: TRBV19
CDR3 DNA: TGTGCCAGTAAGGGGACTAGCGCGTCTGGGGGGACCCAGTACTTC
CDR3 protein: CASKGTSASGGTQYF

clone size: many
D gene: .
CDR3 length: 14
J gene: TRBJ1-1
V gene: TRBV2
CDR3 DNA: TGTGCCAGCAGTGAGGACGTGATGAACACTGAAGCTTTCTTT
CDR3 protein: CASSEDVMNTEAFF

clone size: many
D gene: TRBD1
CDR3 length: 14
J gene: TRBJ1-5
V gene: TRBV24-1
CDR3 DNA: TGTGCCACCAGTGATGCGGACAGGGCTCAGCCCCAGCATTTT
CDR3 protein: CATSDADRAQPQHF

clone size: .
D gene: .
CDR3 length: 10
J gene: TRBJ1-2
V gene: TRBV19
CDR3 DNA: TGTGCCAGTAGTATGAGAGGCTACACCTTC
CDR3 protein: CASSMRGYTF

clone size: many
D gene: .
CDR3 length: 14
J gene: TRBJ2-7
V gene: TRBV3-1
CDR3 DNA: TGTGCCAGCAGCCAAGGGGCAGTTTCCTACGAGCAGTACTTC
CDR3 protein: CASSQGAVSYEQYF

clone size: .
D gene: .
CDR3 length: 14
J gene: TRBJ1-2
V gene: TRBV7-9
CDR3 DNA: TGTGCCAGCAGTATTCGCAGGGCTAACTATGGCTACACCTTC
CDR3 protein: CASSIRRANYGYTF

clone size: many
D gene: TRBD2
CDR3 length: 14
J gene: TRBJ2-7
V gene: TRBV6-1
CDR3 DNA: TGTGCCAGCAGTGACGAGAGCGGGGCCTACGAGCAGTACTTC
CDR3 protein: CASSDESGAYEQYF

clone size: .
D gene: .
CDR3 length: 14
J gene: TRBJ1-4
V gene: TRBV7-9
CDR3 DNA: TGTGCCAGCAGCCCAGACACCATTCAGGGAAAACTGTTTTTT
CDR3 protein: CASSPDTIQGKLFF

clone size: few
D gene: .
CDR3 length: 15
J gene: TRBJ1-6
V gene: TRBV27
CDR3 DNA: TGTGCCAGCAGTTTAGGCGTCCGGCCCCATTCACCCCTCCACTTT
CDR3 protein: CASSLGVRPHSPLHF

clone size: many
D gene: TRBD1
CDR3 length: 15
J gene: TRBJ2-3
V gene: TRBV5-1
CDR3 DNA: TGCGCCAGCAGCTTCGGGACAGGGAGGACAGATACGCAGTATTTT
CDR3 protein: CASSFGTGRTDTQYF

clone size: .
D gene: .
CDR3 length: 12
J gene: TRBJ2-1
V gene: TRBV7-2
CDR3 DNA: TGTGCCAGCAGCTTCATAGGGGGTGAGCAGTTCTTC
CDR3 protein: CASSFIGGEQFF

clone size: few
D gene: TRBD1
CDR3 length: 15
J gene: TRBJ1-2
V gene: TRBV4-1
CDR3 DNA: TGCGCCAGCAGCCAACCGACAGGGGGCTACTATGGCTACACCTTC
CDR3 protein: CASSQPTGGYYGYTF

clone size: many
D gene: .
CDR3 length: 16
J gene: TRBJ2-2
V gene: TRBV25-1
CDR3 DNA: TGTGCCAGCAGTGAATATCAGGGTTTGGGGACCGGGGAGCTGTTTTTT
CDR3 protein: CASSEYQGLGTGELFF

clone size: few
D gene: .
CDR3 length: 14
J gene: TRBJ2-1
V gene: TRBV14
CDR3 DNA: TGTGCCAGCAGCCAAGAGTCGACCATAGCTGAGCAGTTCTTC
CDR3 protein: CASSQESTIAEQFF

clone size: many
D gene: .
CDR3 length: 15
J gene: TRBJ1-1
V gene: TRBV10-3
CDR3 DNA: TGTGCCATCAGTGAAATAAGGGACCGCAGAGATGAAGCTTTCTTT
CDR3 protein: CAISEIRDRRDEAFF

clone size: .
D gene: TRBD1
CDR3 length: 13
J gene: TRBJ2-1
V gene: TRBV20-1
CDR3 DNA: TGCAGTGCTGACAGGGGTAACGGGAATGAGCAGTTCTTC
CDR3 protein: CSADRGNGNEQFF

clone size: .
D gene: TRBD1
CDR3 length: 16
J gene: TRBJ1-2
V gene: TRBV25-1
CDR3 DNA: TGTGCCAGCAGTGCTTCCCCGGACAGGGTGGACTATGGCTACACCTTC
CDR3 protein: CASSASPDRVDYGYTF

clone size: many
D gene: TRBD1
CDR3 length: 15
J gene: TRBJ1-1
V gene: TRBV2
CDR3 DNA: TGTGCCAGCAGTATCCGGACAGGGTGGGACACTGAAGCTTTCTTT
CDR3 protein: CASSIRTGWDTEAFF

clone size: many
D gene: TRBD1
CDR3 length: 14
J gene: TRBJ1-2
V gene: TRBV20-1
CDR3 DNA: TGCAGTGCTAGGAGGGACAGGGATGCCTATGGCTACACCTTC
CDR3 protein: CSARRDRDAYGYTF

clone size: .
D gene: .
CDR3 length: 16
J gene: TRBJ1-1
V gene: TRBV20-1
CDR3 DNA: TGCAGTGCTAGAGTTGCCCCGACAGGAGGAAACACTGAAGCTTTCTTT
CDR3 protein: CSARVAPTGGNTEAFF

clone size: many
D gene: .
CDR3 length: 13
J gene: TRBJ2-7
V gene: TRBV5-1
CDR3 DNA: TGCGCCAGCGGGTTGGCAGGGGCGTACGAGCAGTACTTC
CDR3 protein: CASGLAGAYEQYF

clone size: once
D gene: .
CDR3 length: 17
J gene: TRBJ2-5
V gene: TRBV10-1
CDR3 DNA: TGCGCCAGCAGTGAGTCGGTGGGCCTAGCTAGACAAGAGACCCAGTACTTC
CDR3 protein: CASSESVGLARQETQYF

clone size: .
D gene: .
CDR3 length: 12
J gene: TRBJ2-1
V gene: TRBV7-9
CDR3 DNA: TGTGCCAGCAGCGCTAGGAACGGAGAGCAGTTCTTC
CDR3 protein: CASSARNGEQFF

clone size: many
D gene: .
CDR3 length: 14
J gene: TRBJ1-2
V gene: TRBV25-1
CDR3 DNA: TGTGCCAGCAGTGAACGGGGTTACCACACGGTCTACACCTTC
CDR3 protein: CASSERGYHTVYTF

clone size: .
D gene: .
CDR3 length: 16
J gene: TRBJ2-7
V gene: TRBV10-3
CDR3 DNA: TGTGCCATCAGTGACGAGCCTGTGGGTGGCTCCTACGAGCAGTACTTC
CDR3 protein: CAISDEPVGGSYEQYF